This T cell receptor (beta chain) was recovered during a study of technical replicates of blood from a handful of donors. TCRdb keeps only in-frame clones here, not all; method: immunoSEQ multiplex PCR. Here the sample spans under 90,000 clones, 95% to 98% being singletons. CDR3 length: 11 residues. Germline V gene data show CDR1 as DFQATT and CDR2 as SNEGSKA (reference sequence). Trimming took off 4 bases at V and 2 bases at J, with 5 bases between the two ends. This clonotype originated in a human donor in good health. V usage is TRBV20-1 and J usage is TRBJ1-2; D unresolved. The specimen sequenced was T cells isolated from PBMCs. The CDR3 protein is CSATLNYGYTF. In DNA form, the CDR3 reads TGCAGTGCTACCCTAAACTATGGCTACACCTTC.